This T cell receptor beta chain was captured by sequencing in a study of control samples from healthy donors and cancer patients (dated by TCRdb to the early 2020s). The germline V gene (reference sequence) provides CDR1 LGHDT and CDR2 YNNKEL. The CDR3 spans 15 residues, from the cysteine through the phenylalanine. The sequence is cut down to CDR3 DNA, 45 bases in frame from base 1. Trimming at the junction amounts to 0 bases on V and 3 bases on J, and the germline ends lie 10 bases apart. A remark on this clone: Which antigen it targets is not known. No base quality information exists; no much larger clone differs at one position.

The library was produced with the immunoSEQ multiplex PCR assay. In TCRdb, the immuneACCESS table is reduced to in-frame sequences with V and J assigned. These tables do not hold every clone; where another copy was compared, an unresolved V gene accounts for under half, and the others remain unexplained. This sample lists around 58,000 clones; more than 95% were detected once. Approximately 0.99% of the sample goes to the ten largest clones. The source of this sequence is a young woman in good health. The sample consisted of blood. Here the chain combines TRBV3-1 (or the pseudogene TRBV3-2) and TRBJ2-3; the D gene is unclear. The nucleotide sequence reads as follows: TGTGCCAGCAGCCAAGATGGTTCATTGACAGATACGCAGTATTTT. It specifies CASSQDGSLTDTQYF.